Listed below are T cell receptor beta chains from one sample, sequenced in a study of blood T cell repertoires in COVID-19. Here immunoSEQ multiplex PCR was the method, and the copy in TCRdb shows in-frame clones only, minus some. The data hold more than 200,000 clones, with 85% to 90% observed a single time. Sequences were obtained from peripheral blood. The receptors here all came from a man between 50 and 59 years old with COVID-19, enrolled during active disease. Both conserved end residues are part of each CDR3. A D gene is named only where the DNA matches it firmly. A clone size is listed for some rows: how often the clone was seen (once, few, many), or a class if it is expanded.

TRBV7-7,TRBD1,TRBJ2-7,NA,CASSSGTGGEQYF,TGTGCTAGCAGCTCAGGGACAGGGGGGGAGCAGTACTTC
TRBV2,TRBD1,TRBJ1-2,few,CASSDSGQGLYYGYTF,TGTGCCAGCAGTGATTCGGGACAGGGGCTCTACTATGGCTACACCTTC
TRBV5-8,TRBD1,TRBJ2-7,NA,CASSLQGGAYYEQYF,TGTGCCAGCAGCTTACAGGGGGGAGCCTACTACGAGCAGTACTTC
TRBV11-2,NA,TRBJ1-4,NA,CASSSSHGTSNEKLFF,TGTGCCAGCAGCTCCAGTCACGGGACTTCTAATGAAAAACTGTTTTTT
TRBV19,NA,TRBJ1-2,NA,CASSRSRRGDYGYTF,TGTGCCAGTAGCCGAAGCCGCAGGGGCGACTATGGCTACACCTTC
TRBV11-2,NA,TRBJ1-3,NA,CASSSLVGQPRNTIYF,TGTGCCAGCAGCTCTTTGGTGGGGCAACCCCGAAACACCATATATTTT
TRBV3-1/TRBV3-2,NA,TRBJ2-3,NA,CASSPIMGAADTQYF,TGTGCCAGCAGCCCGATCATGGGGGCCGCAGATACGCAGTATTTT
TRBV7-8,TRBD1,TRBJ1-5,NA,CASSPDRVTQPQHF,TGTGCCAGCAGCCCGGACAGGGTAACACAACCCCAGCATTTT
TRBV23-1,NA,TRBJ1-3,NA,CASSFGGSGNTIYF,TGCGCCAGCAGTTTCGGGGGCTCTGGAAACACCATATATTTT
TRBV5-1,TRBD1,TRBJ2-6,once,CASSLEAGGVGANVLTF,TGCGCCAGCAGCTTGGAAGCAGGGGGCGTGGGGGCCAACGTCCTGACTTTC
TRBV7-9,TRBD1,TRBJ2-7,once,CASRKQGQKFGEQYF,TGTGCCAGCAGGAAACAGGGACAGAAATTCGGGGAGCAGTACTTC
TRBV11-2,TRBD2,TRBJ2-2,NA,CASSLRLAGASDTGELFF,TGTGCCAGCAGCTTAAGGCTAGCGGGAGCTTCGGACACCGGGGAGCTGTTTTTT
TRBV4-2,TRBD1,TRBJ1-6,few,CASSQDQGDNSPLHF,TGTGCCAGCAGCCAAGACCAGGGGGATAATTCACCCCTCCACTTT
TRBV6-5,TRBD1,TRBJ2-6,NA,CASRPTGIGANVLTF,TGTGCCAGCAGGCCGACAGGGATTGGGGCCAACGTCCTGACTTTC
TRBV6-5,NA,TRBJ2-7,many,CASRQPLGYEQYF,TGTGCCAGCCGACAGCCCTTGGGCTACGAGCAGTACTTC
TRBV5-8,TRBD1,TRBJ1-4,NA,CASSLGQATNEKLFF,TGTGCCAGCAGCTTAGGACAGGCTACAAATGAAAAACTGTTTTTT
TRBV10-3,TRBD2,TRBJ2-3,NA,CAISEIAGSTDTQYF,TGTGCCATCAGTGAGATAGCGGGGAGCACAGATACGCAGTATTTT
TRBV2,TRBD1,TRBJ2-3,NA,CASRVPGQGTVTDTQYF,TGTGCCAGCAGGGTCCCGGGACAGGGGACCGTAACAGATACGCAGTATTTT
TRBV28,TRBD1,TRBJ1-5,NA,CASSLLAGGSNQPQHF,TGTGCCAGCAGTTTACTGGCAGGGGGTAGCAATCAGCCCCAGCATTTT
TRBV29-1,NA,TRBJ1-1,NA,CSVGGRMNTEAFF,TGCAGCGTTGGAGGCAGAATGAACACTGAAGCTTTCTTT
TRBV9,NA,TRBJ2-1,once,CASSVVGGREQFF,TGTGCCAGCAGCGTAGTCGGGGGGCGGGAGCAGTTCTTC
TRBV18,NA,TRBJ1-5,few,CASSPPGGVAQPQHF,TGTGCCAGCTCACCACCGGGGGGGGTGGCTCAGCCCCAGCATTTT
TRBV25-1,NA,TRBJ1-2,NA,CASSDRKRNYGYTF,TGTGCCAGCAGTGACAGGAAAAGGAACTATGGCTACACCTTC
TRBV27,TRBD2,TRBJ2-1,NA,CASTTLSGSGNEQFF,TGTGCCAGCACCACTCTGAGCGGGAGTGGCAATGAGCAGTTCTTC
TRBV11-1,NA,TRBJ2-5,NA,CASNLQGSFETQYF,TGTGCCAGCAATCTCCAGGGGAGTTTTGAGACCCAGTACTTC
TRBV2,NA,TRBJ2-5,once,CASTKVASQETQYF,TGTGCCAGCACGAAAGTAGCGAGCCAAGAGACCCAGTACTTC
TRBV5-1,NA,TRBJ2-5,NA,CASSLLLQETQYF,TGCGCCAGCAGCTTGCTACTTCAAGAGACCCAGTACTTC
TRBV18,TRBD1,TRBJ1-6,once,CASSPGQGLSGSANSPLHF,TGTGCCAGCTCACCGGGACAGGGACTGTCTGGATCTGCTAATTCACCCCTCCACTTT
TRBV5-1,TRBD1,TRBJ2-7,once,CASSWGTGAEQYF,TGCGCCAGCAGCTGGGGGACAGGTGCCGAGCAGTACTTC
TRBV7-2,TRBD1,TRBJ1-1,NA,CASSQGQGWTEAFF,TGTGCCAGCAGCCAGGGACAGGGGTGGACTGAAGCTTTCTTT
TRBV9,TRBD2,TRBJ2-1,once,CASSPTSGGRNEQFF,TGTGCCAGCAGCCCAACTAGCGGGGGGCGGAATGAGCAGTTCTTC
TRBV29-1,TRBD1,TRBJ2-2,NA,CSVRTGDNTGELFF,TGCAGCGTCCGGACAGGGGACAACACCGGGGAGCTGTTTTTT
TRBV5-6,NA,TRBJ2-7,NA,CASSPGLSSYEQYF,TGTGCCAGCAGCCCTGGACTCAGCTCCTACGAGCAGTACTTC
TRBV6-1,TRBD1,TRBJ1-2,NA,CASSEIQGAQNYGYTF,TGTGCCAGCAGTGAAATACAGGGGGCGCAGAACTATGGCTACACCTTC
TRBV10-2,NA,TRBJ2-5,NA,CASSEPPRLRRETQYF,TGCGCCAGCAGTGAGCCGCCAAGACTGAGACGAGAGACCCAGTACTTC
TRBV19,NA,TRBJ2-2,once,CASSRLSGANTGELFF,TGTGCCAGTAGTAGGTTGTCGGGAGCGAACACCGGGGAGCTGTTTTTT
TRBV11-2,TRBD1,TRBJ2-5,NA,CASSSRGMQETQYF,TGTGCCAGCAGCTCCAGGGGGATGCAAGAGACCCAGTACTTC
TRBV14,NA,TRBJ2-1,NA,CASSPLRGPSYNEQFF,TGTGCCAGCAGCCCCCTCCGCGGGCCATCCTACAATGAGCAGTTCTTC
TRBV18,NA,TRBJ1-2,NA,CASSPTTENYGYTF,TGTGCCAGCTCACCCACGACAGAAAACTATGGCTACACCTTC
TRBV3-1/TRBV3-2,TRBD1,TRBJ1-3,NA,CASNPKGAGAGNTIYF,TGTGCCAGCAACCCAAAGGGGGCAGGGGCCGGAAACACCATATATTTT
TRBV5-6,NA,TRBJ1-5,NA,CASSLGGAGCQPQHF,TGTGCCAGCAGCTTGGGTGGTGCGGGCTGTCAGCCCCAGCATTTT
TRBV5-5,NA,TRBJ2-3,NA,CASSLVLGRDTQYF,TGTGCCAGCAGCTTGGTGCTTGGGAGGGATACGCAGTATTTT
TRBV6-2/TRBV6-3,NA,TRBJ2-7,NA,CASSYVGGAAEQYF,TGTGCCAGCAGTTACGTTGGAGGGGCGGCCGAGCAGTACTTC
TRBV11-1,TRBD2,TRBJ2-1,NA,CASGMAGGYNEQFF,TGTGCCAGCGGGATGGCGGGAGGGTACAATGAGCAGTTCTTC
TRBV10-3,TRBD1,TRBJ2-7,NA,CAISDFGTGANEQYF,TGTGCCATCAGTGATTTTGGGACAGGGGCCAACGAGCAGTACTTC
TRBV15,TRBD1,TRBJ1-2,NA,CATIPGATGGPHRYTF,TGTGCCACCATCCCTGGGGCGACAGGGGGACCTCATCGCTACACCTTC
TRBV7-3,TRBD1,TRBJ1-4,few,CASSPQGQFEKLFF,TGTGCCAGCAGCCCACAGGGACAGTTTGAAAAACTGTTTTTT
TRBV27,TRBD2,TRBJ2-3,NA,CASSTNAGTRKYF,TGTGCCAGCAGTACCAACGCCGGGACTAGAAAGTATTTT
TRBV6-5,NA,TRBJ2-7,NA,CASMGFPARADEQYF,TGTGCCAGCATGGGGTTCCCGGCGAGGGCAGACGAGCAGTACTTC
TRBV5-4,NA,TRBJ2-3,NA,CASSLGGLGDTQYF,TGTGCCAGCAGCTTGGGAGGGCTTGGGGATACGCAGTATTTT
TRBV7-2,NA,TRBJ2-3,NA,CASSLVGTDTQYF,TGTGCCAGCAGCTTAGTCGGCACAGATACGCAGTATTTT